This T cell receptor beta chain was profiled in a study of blood T cell repertoires in COVID-19. The overall study: Italy, Spain and the United States were the sources of the convalescent and acute COVID-19 samples.

Profiled with immunoSEQ multiplex PCR; TCRdb holds only in-frame clones, not every one. The sample has fewer than 100,000 clones, 85% to 90% seen once. The receptor's source is a man in his 60s with acute or convalescent COVID-19. Sequencing was performed on peripheral blood.

The CDR3 nucleotides read TGTGCCAGCAGCTCCCCAACGGGACAGGGCTCTGAAAAACTGTTTTTT. Amino acid sequence: CASSSPTGQGSEKLFF. The J gene is TRBJ1-4, the V gene TRBV7-8; 9 bases line up with TRBD1. The length of the CDR3 is 16 residues. Germline V gives CDR1 SGHVS, CDR2 FQNEAQ. V shed 4 bases, J shed 7 bases, and the junction held 10 bases outside the gene matches.